This T cell receptor (beta chain) is from a study of identical twins. Study-wide results and limits: Researchers caution that invariant MAIT and iNKT cells could partly confound zero-insertion analyses. Out-of-frame alpha sequences shared by twins showed excess low generation probability.

Germline values: CDR1 SGHRS, CDR2 YFSETQ. The CDR3 spans 15 residues. J was trimmed by 3 bases and V by 2 bases; bases with no gene match: 6. A universal primer binding site was introduced by template switching. The final cDNA contained unique molecular identifiers. TCRdb passed the 5' RACE reads through MiXCR, listing each CDR3 protein once. The profile shows 420,000 or so distinct CDR3 sequences, roughly 20% of them singletons. This clonotype was seen many times. Its specificity is not known. The specimen was naive T cells sorted from blood. The TCR sequence derives from a man aged 45-65 years in good health. V usage is TRBV5-1 and J usage is TRBJ2-5; 8 nucleotides align to TRBD1. The DNA for the CDR3 is TGCGCCAGCAGCTTATCAGGGGGCTTGAAAGAGACCCAGTACTTC. Amino acids: CASSLSGGLKETQYF.